A single sample is the source of the 16 T cell receptor beta chains below, sequenced in a study of T cell responses to AZD1222 COVID-19 vaccine. Sequenced by immunoSEQ multiplex PCR; TCRdb stores in-frame clones only, minus some. The table has under 100,000 clones, 86% seen once. Sequences were derived from peripheral blood, sampled on day 0 of AZD1222 vaccination. These receptors came from an adult in good health.

The chain joins TRBV11-2 to TRBJ1-5; D possibly corresponds to TRBD1 (5 bases). Trimming removed 5 bases from V and 7 bases from J, with 12 bases in between. CDR3 length: 13 residues. The germline V gene encodes CDR1 SGHAT and CDR2 FQNNGV. The DNA of the CDR3 is TGTGCCAGCAGCCGGGGCCTTTGGCAGCCCCAGCATTTT. It is translated as CASSRGLWQPQHF.

The genes are TRBV14 and TRBJ1-2; maybe TRBD1 (6 bases). Germline V gene sequence: CDR1 SGHDN, CDR2 FVKESK. The CDR3 has 18 amino acids. The germline V and J ends were trimmed by 0 bases and 2 bases, with 19 bases remaining between them. In DNA, the CDR3 is TGTGCCAGCAGCCAAGATTCGAGACAGGAGAAGTTAAACTATGGCTACACCTTC. Protein sequence: CASSQDSRQEKLNYGYTF.

The J gene is TRBJ2-3, the V gene TRBV5-1; no firm D call. Germline CDR1 is SGHRS and CDR2 is YFSETQ. The CDR3 length is 13 residues. Trimming removed 2 bases from V and 6 bases from J, with 10 bases in between. CDR3 region: CASSFPGDDTQYF. CDR3 in DNA: TGCGCCAGCAGCTTCCCTGGGGATGATACGCAGTATTTT.

The chain has TRBV6-2 or TRBV6-3 and TRBJ2-4, with D possibly TRBD2 on 6 matching bases. Germline CDR1 is MNHEY and CDR2 is SVGEGT. V was cut by 6 bases and J by 5 bases, with 20 bases left in between. CDR3 length: 16 residues. This CDR3 is CASSPMRLVSENIQYF. In DNA form, the CDR3 reads TGTGCCAGCAGCCCCATGAGACTAGTTTCCGAAAACATTCAGTACTTC.

This chain joins TRBV3-1 (or the pseudogene TRBV3-2) and TRBJ2-5; TRBD2 matches at 11 bases. With V trimmed by 4 bases and J by 5 bases, 15 bases remained unmatched. This CDR3 spans 18 amino acids. CDR1 and CDR2 (germline): LGHDT, YNNKEL (reference sequence). As DNA, the CDR3 is TGTGCCAGCAGCCCGGGACTAGCGGCTTCAACTCAGGGGGAGACCCAGTACTTC. Its translation: CASSPGLAASTQGETQYF.

The genes are TRBV7-2 and TRBJ1-1, with 9 nucleotides matching TRBD1. In germline, CDR1 is SGHTA, CDR2 FQGNSA. The CDR3 runs to 15 residues. The V segment lost 3 bases and the J segment 6 bases; nucleotides outside the gene matches: 8. The CDR3 spells CASSFLTGGRAEAFF. CDR3 DNA: TGTGCCAGCAGCTTTCTGACAGGGGGTCGCGCTGAAGCTTTCTTT.

This sequence joins TRBV19 and TRBJ2-7; D is perhaps TRBD1 or TRBD2 (5 bases each). CDR1 and CDR2 from the germline V gene are LNHDA and SQIVND (reference sequence). The V and J ends lost 6 bases and 6 bases respectively, with 18 bases between them. This CDR3 comprises 14 residues. This CDR3 reads CASSRGAPPGEQYF. The CDR3 DNA reads TGTGCCAGTAGCCGAGGGGCGCCCCCGGGCGAGCAGTACTTC.

This chain joins TRBV5-5 and TRBJ1-3; a possible D gene is TRBD1 (5 bases). The CDR3 has 14 residues. V lost 4 bases, J lost 1 base, and 9 bases lay in between. Per the germline V gene, CDR1 is SGHKS and CDR2 is YYEKEE (reference sequence). The CDR3 spells CASSQGESGNTIYF. The CDR3 bases are TGTGCCAGCAGCCAAGGGGAGTCTGGAAACACCATATATTTT.

The CDR3 spells CASSIRRAGVSEAFF. The CDR3 DNA follows: TGTGCCAGTAGTATCCGTCGGGCGGGTGTATCGGAAGCTTTCTTT. This rearrangement joins TRBV19 to TRBJ1-1; no reliable D call. The CDR3 loop spans 15 amino acids. V was shortened by 3 bases and J by 8 bases, with 19 bases between the two germline ends. From germline, CDR1 is LNHDA and CDR2 SQIVND (reference sequence).

The genes are TRBV5-3 and TRBJ2-2, with 7 positions matching TRBD2. TRBV5-3 is known as an ORF, though its function is uncertain. V dropped 5 bases and J dropped 0; count of bases not matched to a gene: 13. CDR3 length equals 18 residues. CDR3: CARSSLAALPPNTGELFF. The CDR3 DNA reads TGTGCCAGAAGTTCTCTAGCGGCTCTACCCCCGAACACCGGGGAGCTGTTTTTT.

This rearrangement joins TRBV7-3 to TRBJ2-1, with D maybe TRBD1 (5 bases). V lost 2 bases and J lost 0, with 20 bases in between. Germline V gene data show CDR1 as SGHTA and CDR2 as FQGTGA. The CDR3 runs to 19 residues. The CDR3 DNA follows: TGTGCCAGCAGCTTACCAATAAACCTGACAGCTAGCTCCTACAATGAGCAGTTCTTC. This translates into CASSLPINLTASSYNEQFF.

CDR3 nucleotide sequence: TGTGCCACCAGTGATTTGGCCAGGAGCTCCTATAATTCACCCCTCCACTTT. The encoded protein is CATSDLARSSYNSPLHF. The J gene is TRBJ1-6, the V gene TRBV24-1; no firm D call. The V gene's germline CDR1 is KGHDR and CDR2 SFDVKD. The CDR3 is 17 residues long. V was clipped by 0 bases and J by 0 bases, with 8 bases between them.

The rearrangement joins TRBV10-2 to TRBJ2-7; D perhaps matches TRBD1 (5 bases). The CDR3 has 13 amino acids. Trimming shortened V by 7 bases and J by 6 bases, and 16 bases separated the two germline ends. Germline CDR1 and CDR2: WSHSY and SAAADI. CDR3 loop: CASMSNGAIEQYF. The CDR3 DNA sequence: TGCGCCAGCATGTCCAATGGGGCCATCGAGCAGTACTTC.

The chain is built from TRBV3-1 (or the pseudogene TRBV3-2) and TRBJ1-4; 10 bases map to TRBD1. The junction had 8 bases not matched to a gene; V was cut back by 6 bases and J by 7 bases. Germline V lookup: CDR1 LGHDT, CDR2 YNNKEL (reference sequence). CDR3 size: 15 residues. For the CDR3, the DNA is TGTGCCAGCAGTCAACGGACAGGGGGTGCTGAAAAACTGTTTTTT. It specifies CASSQRTGGAEKLFF.

The chain carries TRBV9 and TRBJ2-7; D possibly matches TRBD1 or TRBD2 (5 bases each). V was shortened by 4 bases and J by 2 bases, with 16 bases between the two germline ends. CDR3 size: 15 residues. Germline V lookup: CDR1 SGDLS, CDR2 YYNGEE. CDR3 bases: TGTGCCAGCAGCCCCCATGGGGGAGTCCCCTACGAGCAGTACTTC. It translates to CASSPHGGVPYEQYF.

The genes are TRBV19 and TRBJ2-1; 7 bases agree with TRBD2. This CDR3 is built from 15 residues. The ends lost 7 bases at V and 1 base at J; junction bases unmatched: 7. Germline CDR1 LNHDA, CDR2 SQIVND (reference sequence). The CDR3: CASTPTGGSYNEQFF. The CDR3 coding sequence is TGTGCCAGTACCCCCACGGGAGGTTCCTACAATGAGCAGTTCTTC.